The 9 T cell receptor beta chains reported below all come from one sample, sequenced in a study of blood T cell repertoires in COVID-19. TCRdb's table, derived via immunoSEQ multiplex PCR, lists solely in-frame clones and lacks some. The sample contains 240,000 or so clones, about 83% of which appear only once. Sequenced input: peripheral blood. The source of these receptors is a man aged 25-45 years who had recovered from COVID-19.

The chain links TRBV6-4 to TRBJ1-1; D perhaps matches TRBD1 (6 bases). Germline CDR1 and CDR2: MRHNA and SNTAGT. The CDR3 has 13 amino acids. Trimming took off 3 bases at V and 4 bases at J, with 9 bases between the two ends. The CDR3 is CASSEVRGTEAFF. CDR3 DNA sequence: TGTGCCAGCAGTGAGGTCAGGGGCACTGAAGCTTTCTTT.

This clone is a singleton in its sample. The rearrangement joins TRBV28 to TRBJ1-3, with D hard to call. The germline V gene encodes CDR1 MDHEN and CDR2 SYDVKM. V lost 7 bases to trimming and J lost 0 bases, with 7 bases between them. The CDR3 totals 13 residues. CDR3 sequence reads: CASISYSGNTIYF. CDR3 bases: TGTGCCAGCATTTCCTACTCTGGAAACACCATATATTTT.

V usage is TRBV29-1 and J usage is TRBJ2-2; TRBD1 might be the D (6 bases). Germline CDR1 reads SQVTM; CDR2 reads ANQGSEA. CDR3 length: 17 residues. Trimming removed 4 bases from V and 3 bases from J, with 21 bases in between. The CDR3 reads CSVGGLRRASHTGELFF. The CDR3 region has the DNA TGCAGCGTTGGGGGGCTGCGGCGGGCTTCGCACACCGGGGAGCTGTTTTTT.

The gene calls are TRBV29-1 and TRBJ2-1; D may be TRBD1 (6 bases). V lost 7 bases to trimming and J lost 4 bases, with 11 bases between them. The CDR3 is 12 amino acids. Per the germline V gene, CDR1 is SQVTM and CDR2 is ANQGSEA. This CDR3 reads CSGSQGYNEQFF. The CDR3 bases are TGCAGCGGGTCACAGGGATACAATGAGCAGTTCTTC.

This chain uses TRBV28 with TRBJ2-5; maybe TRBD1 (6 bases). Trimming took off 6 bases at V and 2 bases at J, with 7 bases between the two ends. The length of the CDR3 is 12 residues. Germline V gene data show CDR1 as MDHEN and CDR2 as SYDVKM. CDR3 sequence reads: CASRQGQETQYF. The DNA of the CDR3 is TGTGCCAGCAGGCAGGGGCAAGAGACCCAGTACTTC.

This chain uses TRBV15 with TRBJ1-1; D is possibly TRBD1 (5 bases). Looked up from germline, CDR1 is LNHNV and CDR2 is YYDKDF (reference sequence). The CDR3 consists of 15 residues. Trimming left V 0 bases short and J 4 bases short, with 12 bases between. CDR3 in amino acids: CATSRDRVRSTEAFF. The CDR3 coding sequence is TGTGCCACCAGCAGAGACAGGGTAAGGTCCACTGAAGCTTTCTTT.

As DNA, the CDR3 is TGTGCCAGCAGCTTAGGGGACGGGGGGACCCAGTACTTC. Protein sequence: CASSLGDGGTQYF. The V gene is TRBV11-3, the J gene TRBJ2-5, with a tentative D call TRBD2 (6 bases). Germline CDR1 SGHNT, CDR2 YENEEA. The CDR3 loop spans 13 amino acids. Trimming cost V 1 base and J 7 bases, with 10 bases left between them. Full variable domain (remainder filled in from reference TRBV11-3 and TRBJ2-5): EAGVVQSPRYKIIEKKQPVAFWCNPISGHNTLYWYLQNLGQGPELLIRYENEEAVDDSQLPKDRFSAERLKGVDSTLKIQPAELGDSAVYLCASSLGDGGTQYFGPGTRLLVL.

The chain's CDR3 is CASSRGQVSTEAFF. The CDR3 DNA is TGTGCCAGCAGCCGGGGACAGGTGTCCACTGAAGCTTTCTTT. The gene calls are TRBV6-5 and TRBJ1-1; 8 nucleotides agree with TRBD1. The germline gives CDR1 MNHEY, CDR2 SVGAGI. The CDR3 contains 14 residues. The J segment lost 4 bases and the V segment lost 6 bases, leaving 7 bases of the junction unmatched.

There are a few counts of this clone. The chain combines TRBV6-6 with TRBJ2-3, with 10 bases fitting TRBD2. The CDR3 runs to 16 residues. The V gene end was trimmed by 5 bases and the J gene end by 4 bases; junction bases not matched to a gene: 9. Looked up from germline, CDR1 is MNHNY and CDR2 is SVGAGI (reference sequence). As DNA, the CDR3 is TGTGCCAGCAGTCCACGAGCGGGGGGGCTTGCAGATACGCAGTATTTT. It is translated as CASSPRAGGLADTQYF.